What follows is one T cell receptor (beta chain) and its context. The sample belongs to a study of blood T cell repertoires in COVID-19. Data came from immunoSEQ multiplex PCR; TCRdb stores just in-frame clones and leaves some out. The sample contains roughly 210,000 clones, less than 90% of which appear only once. The length of the CDR3 is 19 residues. Germline trimming cut 3 bases from V and 4 bases from J; bases unmatched to any gene: 18. Germline-derived CDR1 and CDR2 are SGHKS and YYEKEE (reference sequence). The sequence was collected from a woman older than 75 with COVID-19, enrolled during active disease. The rearrangement links TRBV5-5 to TRBJ1-2; 10 nucleotides align to TRBD1. The sequenced sample was peripheral blood. The CDR3 sequence: CASSSMPGQGITRFYGYTF. The CDR3 DNA follows: TGTGCCAGCAGCTCGATGCCGGGACAGGGGATCACCCGCTTCTATGGCTACACCTTC.